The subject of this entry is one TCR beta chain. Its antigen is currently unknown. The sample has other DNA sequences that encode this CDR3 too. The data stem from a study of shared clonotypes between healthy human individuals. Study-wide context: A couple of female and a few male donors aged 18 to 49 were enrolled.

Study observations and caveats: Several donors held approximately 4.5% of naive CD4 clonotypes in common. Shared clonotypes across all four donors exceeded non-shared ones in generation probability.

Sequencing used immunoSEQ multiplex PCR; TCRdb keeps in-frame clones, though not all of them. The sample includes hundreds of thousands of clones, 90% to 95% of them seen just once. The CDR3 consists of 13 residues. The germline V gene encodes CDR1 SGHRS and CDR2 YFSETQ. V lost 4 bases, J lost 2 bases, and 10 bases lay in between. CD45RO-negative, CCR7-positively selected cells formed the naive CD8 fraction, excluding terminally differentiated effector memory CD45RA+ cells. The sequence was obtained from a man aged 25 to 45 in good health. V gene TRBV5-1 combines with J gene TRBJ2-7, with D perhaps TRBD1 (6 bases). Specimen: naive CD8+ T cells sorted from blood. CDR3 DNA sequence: TGCGCCAGCAGCCCGACAGGCCCCTACGAGCAGTACTTC. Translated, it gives CASSPTGPYEQYF.